Shown below are 22 T cell receptor beta chains from a single sample sequenced in a study of T cell changes during pregnancy in multiple sclerosis. Generated by immunoSEQ multiplex PCR, the TCRdb table keeps only in-frame clones and is missing some. The sample yields around 43,000 clones, around 93% seen once. Here the sequenced sample was CD8+ T cells from peripheral blood mononuclear cells, taken after pregnancy. The source is a female donor with multiple sclerosis, enrolled in a pregnancy study.

This chain connects TRBV2 to TRBJ2-7; 7 bases are a match to TRBD1. Germline V gene sequence: CDR1 SNHLY, CDR2 FYNNEI. The J segment lost 2 bases and the V segment lost 3 bases, leaving 4 bases of the junction unmatched. CDR3 length: 14 amino acids. In nucleotides, the CDR3 is TGTGCCAGCAGTGATGAGGGGGCGACCTACGAGCAGTACTTC. Translated: CASSDEGATYEQYF.

The CDR3 region has the DNA TGTGCCAGTACCGAAGCGGGCAGAAATCAGCCCCAGCATTTT. Translation gives CASTEAGRNQPQHF. V gene TRBV19 combines with J gene TRBJ1-5; D is undetermined. The CDR3 is made up of 14 amino acids. Germline V gene sequence: CDR1 LNHDA, CDR2 SQIVND (reference sequence). Between the trimmed V and J ends, which lost 7 bases and 4 bases, there was a span of 14 bases.

This chain connects TRBV2 to TRBJ1-4; D is possibly TRBD1 (6 bases). Looked up from germline, CDR1 is SNHLY and CDR2 is FYNNEI. The CDR3 has 14 amino acids. The V and J ends lost 7 bases and 6 bases respectively, with 15 bases between them. CDR3 region: CASTIDRFDEKLFF. The CDR3 nucleotides are TGTGCCAGCACCATAGACAGGTTTGATGAAAAACTGTTTTTT.

The rearrangement joins TRBV27 to TRBJ1-1; D gene unclear. The CDR3 sequence is 13 residues long. The germline V gene encodes CDR1 MNHEY and CDR2 SMNVEV (reference sequence). V was trimmed by 10 bases and J by 0 bases, leaving 12 bases between them. CDR3: CATRLEVNTEAFF. The CDR3 DNA reads as TGTGCCACAAGGCTGGAGGTGAACACTGAAGCTTTCTTT.

The chain employs TRBV4-3 and TRBJ2-7; possibly TRBD1 for D (6 bases). This CDR3 region has 15 residues. Between the trimmed V and J ends, which lost 1 base and 0 bases, there was a span of 10 bases. Germline CDR1 reads LGHNA; CDR2 reads YSLEER. CDR3 loop: CASSQVSDSSYEQYF. CDR3 DNA sequence: TGCGCCAGCAGCCAAGTTTCGGACAGCTCCTACGAGCAGTACTTC.

This rearrangement joins TRBV6-4 to TRBJ2-5; possible D gene TRBD1, 7 bases. The V gene's germline CDR1 is MRHNA and CDR2 SNTAGT. The V gene lost 7 bases and the J gene lost 7 bases, with 19 bases spanning the gap. The CDR3 sequence is 14 residues long. In DNA form, the CDR3 reads TGTGCCAGCACGGGGGACAGCTTTTGGGGGACCCAGTACTTC. This codes for CASTGDSFWGTQYF.

The chain links TRBV5-4 to TRBJ2-7, with 9 nucleotides matching TRBD1. V was pared by 9 bases and J by 2 bases, with 6 bases of the junction left unmatched. Germline CDR1 reads SGHNT; CDR2 reads YYREEE (reference sequence). This CDR3 comprises 13 residues. In DNA form, the CDR3 reads TGTGCCACCTCGGGACAGGGTGCCTACGAGCAGTACTTC. This codes for CATSGQGAYEQYF.

The V and J genes are TRBV6-5 and TRBJ1-6; tentative D call: TRBD1 (5 bases). The CDR3 totals 16 residues. The germline V and J ends were trimmed by 2 bases and 7 bases, with 15 bases remaining between them. CDR1 and CDR2 (germline): MNHEY, SVGAGI. In nucleotides, the CDR3 is TGTGCCAGCAGTTACACGGCAACAGGATTAAATTCACCCCTCCACTTT. It is translated as CASSYTATGLNSPLHF.

V is TRBV11-3 and J is TRBJ1-1; D is ambiguous. Trimming stripped 1 base from V and 2 bases from J, with 5 bases between. The germline V gene encodes CDR1 SGHNT and CDR2 YENEEA. The CDR3 is 13 residues long. CDR3 protein: CASSLAVNTEAFF. The CDR3 DNA follows: TGTGCCAGCAGCTTAGCAGTAAACACTGAAGCTTTCTTT.

V is TRBV9 and J is TRBJ2-2, with D possibly being TRBD1 (5 bases). The CDR3 is 16 residues long. Trimming shortened V by 0 bases and J by 0 bases, and 9 bases separated the two germline ends. The germline V gene has CDR1 SGDLS and CDR2 YYNGEE. CDR3 DNA sequence: TGTGCCAGCAGCGTAGGAACAGGAGCGAACACCGGGGAGCTGTTTTTT. Translated: CASSVGTGANTGELFF. The complete variable domain, with remaining parts taken from reference TRBV9 and TRBJ2-2, reads DSGVTQTPKHLITATGQRVTLRCSPRSGDLSVYWYQQSLDQGLQFLIQYYNGEERAKGNILERFSAQQFPDLHSELNLSSLELGDSALYFCASSVGTGANTGELFFGEGSRLTVL.

The CDR3 sequence is CASSSVATGTGTGANVLTF. CDR3 nucleotides: TGTGCCAGCAGCTCGGTGGCTACCGGGACAGGGACTGGGGCCAACGTCCTGACTTTC. The V gene is TRBV5-4, the J gene TRBJ2-6; 9 nucleotides align to TRBD1. The junction had 12 bases not matched to a gene; V was cut back by 3 bases and J by 2 bases. This CDR3 contains 19 residues. Germline CDR1 reads SGHNT; CDR2 reads YYREEE (reference sequence). Combining the CDR3 with reference TRBV5-4 and TRBJ2-6 gives the whole variable domain ETGVTQSPTHLIKTRGQQVTLRCSSQSGHNTVSWYQQALGQGPQFIFQYYREEENGRGNFPPRFSGLQFPNYSSELNVNALELDDSALYLCASSSVATGTGTGANVLTFGAGSRLTVL.

The chain couples TRBV14 to TRBJ2-2; D not resolved. The CDR3 runs 14 residues. V lost 3 bases to trimming and J lost 5 bases, with 10 bases between them. Germline lookup yields CDR1 SGHDN and CDR2 FVKESK. The DNA for the CDR3 is TGTGCCAGCAGCCACCTCCTAGGAACCGGGGAGCTGTTTTTT. Its translation is CASSHLLGTGELFF.

The rearrangement uses TRBV13 and TRBJ2-1; 10 bases agree with TRBD2. CDR1 and CDR2 (germline): PRHDT, FYEKMQ (reference sequence). Trimming cost V 5 bases and J 2 bases; bases outside gene matches: 6. This CDR3 is 16 amino acids long. The CDR3 sequence: CASSDRTSGTYNEQFF. The CDR3 coding sequence is TGTGCCAGCAGCGACCGGACTAGCGGTACCTACAATGAGCAGTTCTTC.

The chain joins TRBV13 to TRBJ1-1; 7 nucleotides line up with TRBD1. Trimming cost V 2 bases and J 1 base; bases outside gene matches: 1. This CDR3 region has 14 residues. Germline V gene lookup returns CDR1 PRHDT and CDR2 FYEKMQ (reference sequence). The CDR3 bases are TGTGCCAGCAGCTTAAGGACAGGGAACACTGAAGCTTTCTTT. Protein sequence: CASSLRTGNTEAFF.

This chain joins TRBV4-1 and TRBJ2-1; TRBD2 matches 16 bases. Trimming at V came to 6 bases and at J to 6 bases, leaving 14 bases not matched to a gene. Germline V gene sequence: CDR1 MGHRA, CDR2 YSYEKL. This CDR3 contains 19 residues. In nucleotides, the CDR3 is TGCGCCAGCAGAACCGCGCCGGGACTAGCGGGAGGGAGGGGCAATGAGCAGTTCTTC. It codes for CASRTAPGLAGGRGNEQFF.

The chain uses TRBV6-1 and TRBJ2-1; D is undetermined. CDR3 length: 14 residues. The germline gives CDR1 MNHNS, CDR2 SASEGT. V lost 8 bases and J lost 5, with 16 bases in between. CDR3 in amino acids: CASLLFIFDNEQFF. CDR3 nucleotide sequence: TGTGCCAGCCTACTTTTTATCTTCGACAATGAGCAGTTCTTC.

The gene calls are TRBV30 and TRBJ2-7, with 9 nucleotides matching TRBD2. After removal of 5 bases from V and 5 bases from J, the junction contained 10 bases not matched to a gene. Looked up from germline, CDR1 is GTSNPN and CDR2 is SVGIG (reference sequence). This CDR3 comprises 14 residues. CDR3 coding DNA: TGTGCCTGGGGGCTCGGGGCGGGAGGGAACGAGCAGTACTTC. This translates into CAWGLGAGGNEQYF.

The genes are TRBV4-1 and TRBJ1-1, with a possible D match to TRBD1 (5 bases). Germline V gives CDR1 MGHRA, CDR2 YSYEKL. Trimming stripped 4 bases from V and 3 bases from J, with 9 bases between. CDR3 length: 13 residues. CDR3 region: CASSPGYYTEAFF. CDR3 DNA sequence: TGCGCCAGCAGCCCAGGGTATTACACTGAAGCTTTCTTT.

The chain couples TRBV6-5 to TRBJ2-5; 7 bases align to TRBD2. J lost 9 bases, V lost 4 bases, and 11 bases had no gene match. Germline V gene lookup returns CDR1 MNHEY and CDR2 SVGAGI. The CDR3 has 14 amino acids. CDR3 DNA sequence: TGTGCCAGCAGTTCCCCAGCGGGCCGGGAGGCCCAGTACTTC. Residues: CASSSPAGREAQYF.

The gene calls are TRBV2 and TRBJ1-2; TRBD1 aligns across 8 bases. With V trimmed by 3 bases and J by 8 bases, 8 bases remained unmatched. The germline gives CDR1 SNHLY, CDR2 FYNNEI. The length of the CDR3 is 14 residues. In DNA, the CDR3 is TGTGCCAGCAGTGATAATGGACAGGGCTACGGCTACACCTTC. Its protein product is CASSDNGQGYGYTF.

With respect to this clone: One end of the junction fails to match germline, which may point to a read error. DNA of the CDR3: TGTGCCAACAGCCCAAACAGGGACTACGAGCAGTACTTC. It specifies CANSPNRDYEQYF. The rearrangement links TRBV7-2 to TRBJ2-7; possibly TRBD1 for D (6 bases). The germline V gene encodes CDR1 SGHTA and CDR2 FQGNSA. The CDR3 covers 13 residues.

The rearrangement joins TRBV5-1 to TRBJ2-7, with D possibly TRBD1 on 6 matching bases. The CDR3 is 15 residues long. Germline V gene data show CDR1 as SGHRS and CDR2 as YFSETQ. V shed 4 bases and J shed 5 bases, with 19 bases lying between them. For the CDR3, the DNA is TGCGCCAGCAGCGCACAGACAGGATTGGACAACGAGCAGTACTTC. Encoded protein: CASSAQTGLDNEQYF. Full variable domain (remainder filled in from reference TRBV5-1 and TRBJ2-7): KAGVTQTPRYLIKTRGQQVTLSCSPISGHRSVSWYQQTPGQGLQFLFEYFSETQRNKGNFPGRFSGRQFSNSRSEMNVSTLELGDSALYLCASSAQTGLDNEQYFGPGTRLTVT.